Following are 24 T cell receptor beta chains from one sample sequenced in a study of OX40 agonist ivuxolimab in advanced cancers. Generated by immunoSEQ multiplex PCR, the TCRdb table keeps only in-frame clones and is missing some. This table has 45,000 to 60,000 clones, approximately 89% appearing once. The specimen comprised CD4+ or CD8+ T cells sorted from blood, sampled in a trial of the OX40 agonist ivuxolimab. Source of these receptors: an adult with an advanced solid tumor such as melanoma, head and neck, liver or kidney cancer.

This chain joins TRBV19 and TRBJ1-5; TRBD1 matches at 7 bases. This CDR3 has 15 residues. Germline loops: CDR1 LNHDA, CDR2 SQIVND (reference sequence). After removal of 6 bases from V and 2 bases from J, the junction contained 7 bases not matched to a gene. CDR3 nucleotide sequence: TGTGCCAGTAGACCAGGGGGGGTGGGCAATCAGCCCCAGCATTTT. Encoded protein: CASRPGGVGNQPQHF.

The chain employs TRBV21-1 and TRBJ1-5. TRBV21-1 counts as a pseudogene. The CDR3 covers 14 residues. As DNA, the CDR3 is TGTGCCAGCAGCGAGCCTCAGAGGGAAAAGCCCCAGCATTTT. Its protein is CASSEPQREKPQHF.

The chain recombines TRBV5-1 with TRBJ2-5; D may be TRBD1 (6 bases). CDR3 size: 16 residues. Germline CDR1 reads SGHRS; CDR2 reads YFSETQ. Trimming shortened V by 0 bases and J by 4 bases, and 16 bases separated the two germline ends. CDR3 nucleotide sequence: TGCGCCAGCAGCTTGGCCCCAGCAGGGGCGGGAGAGACCCAGTACTTC. The encoded protein is CASSLAPAGAGETQYF.

This sequence joins TRBV5-1 and TRBJ2-7; D gene uncertain. This CDR3 comprises 15 residues. Germline CDR1 is SGHRS and CDR2 is YFSETQ. The V end was cut by 4 bases, the J end by 0 bases, with 14 bases between. In nucleotides, the CDR3 is TGCGCCAGCAGCCCCATAGAGAGTCCCTCCTACGAGCAGTACTTC. Protein: CASSPIESPSYEQYF.

The chain is built from TRBV6-6 and TRBJ1-5; D is unresolved. Per the germline V gene, CDR1 is MNHNY and CDR2 is SVGAGI (reference sequence). This CDR3 is built from 14 residues. V was cut by 6 bases and J by 2 bases, with 11 bases left in between. The CDR3 nucleotides are TGTGCCAGCAGCCCGGTTTCTGGCAATCAGCCCCAGCATTTT. Its protein product is CASSPVSGNQPQHF.

The V gene is TRBV28, the J gene TRBJ2-7; 8 bases line up with TRBD1. This CDR3 contains 17 residues. Germline loops: CDR1 MDHEN, CDR2 SYDVKM. Unmatched junction bases numbered 14, after V lost 0 bases and J lost 7 bases. The CDR3 sequence is CASSLWDLGTGLGEQYF. The CDR3 coding sequence is TGTGCCAGCAGTTTATGGGACCTCGGGACAGGTCTGGGAGAGCAGTACTTC.

The chain joins TRBV7-9 to TRBJ1-2, with a tentative D call TRBD1 (5 bases). CDR3 length: 14 residues. Germline CDR1 reads SEHNR; CDR2 reads FQNEAQ (reference sequence). V was cut by 1 base and J by 5 bases, with 11 bases left in between. This CDR3 is CASSLGTGGYGYTF. DNA for the CDR3: TGTGCCAGCAGCTTAGGAACAGGAGGGTATGGCTACACCTTC.

The CDR3 sequence is CASSVNLIAGELFF. CDR3 DNA: TGTGCCAGCAGCGTTAATCTCATCGCCGGGGAGCTGTTTTTT. The genes are TRBV7-3 and TRBJ2-2; D remains unclear. V gave up 5 bases and J gave up 6 bases, with 13 bases separating them. The CDR3 loop spans 14 amino acids. From germline, CDR1 is SGHTA and CDR2 FQGTGA.

The chain couples TRBV28 to TRBJ1-3; no clear D. CDR3 size: 14 residues. Germline assignment: CDR1 MDHEN and CDR2 SYDVKM. Trimming took 5 bases from V and 5 from J, leaving 13 bases between them. CDR3 amino acids: CASSARRRRNTIYF. CDR3 nucleotides: TGTGCCAGCAGTGCCCGGAGGCGGCGAAACACCATATATTTT.

The rearrangement uses TRBV27 and TRBJ2-1; 10 bases match TRBD2. The length of the CDR3 is 17 residues. CDR1 MNHEY and CDR2 SMNVEV come from the germline V gene (reference sequence). The V segment lost 1 base and the J segment 4 bases; nucleotides outside the gene matches: 7. The CDR3: CASSLWVAGGRYNEQFF. CDR3 bases: TGTGCCAGCAGTTTATGGGTAGCGGGAGGCCGTTACAATGAGCAGTTCTTC.

The chain uses TRBV6-5 and TRBJ1-4; D unresolved. V was clipped by 5 bases and J by 7 bases, with 8 bases between them. The germline V gene encodes CDR1 MNHEY and CDR2 SVGAGI. This CDR3 is built from 12 residues. CDR3 protein: CASSPIGEKLFF. For the CDR3, the DNA is TGTGCCAGCAGTCCCATAGGTGAAAAACTGTTTTTT.

V and J are TRBV5-4 and TRBJ2-7; D is ambiguous. V was shortened by 4 bases and J by 3 bases, with 17 bases between the two germline ends. Germline CDR1 and CDR2: SGHNT and YYREEE (reference sequence). This CDR3 is 15 amino acids long. The chain's CDR3 is CASSIGKQSFYEQYF. The CDR3 nucleotides read TGTGCCAGCAGCATTGGAAAACAGAGTTTCTACGAGCAGTACTTC.

J is TRBJ1-5 and V is TRBV11-2; weak D call: TRBD1 (5 bases). V was pared by 9 bases and J by 3 bases, with 15 bases between. CDR3 length: 14 amino acids. Germline V gene sequence: CDR1 SGHAT, CDR2 FQNNGV. CDR3 sequence (DNA): TGTGCCAGTGCCCCTGGGGACTTCAATCAGCCCCAGCATTTT. It encodes CASAPGDFNQPQHF.

The J gene is TRBJ2-5, the V gene TRBV5-4, with D unresolved. Per germline, CDR1 SGHNT and CDR2 YYREEE (reference sequence). V was cut by 3 bases and J by 5 bases, with 11 bases left in between. The CDR3 length is 13 residues. CDR3 in DNA: TGTGCCAGCAGCTCGGACCCGACTGAGACCCAGTACTTC. Protein product: CASSSDPTETQYF.

This clone was picked up a small number of times. The V and J genes are TRBV15 and TRBJ1-1; D is unresolved. V was pared by 3 bases and J by 7 bases, with 3 bases between. The germline CDR1 and CDR2 sequences are LNHNV and YYDKDF (reference sequence). This CDR3 has 10 residues. CDR3 nucleotide sequence: TGTGCCACCAGCAGTAATGAAGCTTTCTTT. The encoded protein is CATSSNEAFF. Together with reference TRBV15 and TRBJ1-1, the CDR3 gives the full variable domain: DAMVIQNPRYQVTQFGKPVTLSCSQTLNHNVMYWYQQKSSQAPKLLFHYYDKDFNNEADTPDNFQSRRPNTSFCFLDIRSPGLGDTAMYLCATSSNEAFFGQGTRLTVV.

The chain links TRBV28 to TRBJ2-5; 8 bases fit TRBD2. V was pared by 1 base and J by 5 bases, with 9 bases of the junction left unmatched. The CDR3 is 16 residues long. Germline CDR1 MDHEN, CDR2 SYDVKM. CDR3 protein: CASSLYPSGGRETQYF. The DNA for the CDR3 is TGTGCCAGCAGTTTATACCCCTCGGGGGGGCGGGAGACCCAGTACTTC. Full variable domain (remainder filled in from reference TRBV28 and TRBJ2-5): DVKVTQSSRYLVKRTGEKVFLECVQDMDHENMFWYRQDPGLGLRLIYFSYDVKMKEKGDIPEGYSVSREKKERFSLILESASTNQTSMYLCASSLYPSGGRETQYFGPGTRLLVL.

The V gene is TRBV10-2, the J gene TRBJ2-1; D unresolved. Germline lookup yields CDR1 WSHSY and CDR2 SAAADI. Trimming cost V 7 bases and J 4 bases, with 11 bases left between them. This CDR3 contains 13 residues. The CDR3 DNA follows: TGCGCCAGCACCCCTGATGAGTACAATGAGCAGTTCTTC. It codes for CASTPDEYNEQFF.

V is TRBV6-5 and J is TRBJ2-7, with 7 bases fitting TRBD1. The germline V gene encodes CDR1 MNHEY and CDR2 SVGAGI. The CDR3 has 15 residues. After removal of 0 bases from V and 3 bases from J, the junction contained 5 bases not matched to a gene. The CDR3 sequence is CASSYSNTGVYEQYF. CDR3 DNA: TGTGCCAGCAGTTACTCCAACACAGGGGTCTACGAGCAGTACTTC.

The CDR3 region is CASNLWGGEPYEQYF. In nucleotides, the CDR3 is TGTGCCAGCAACCTATGGGGCGGGGAGCCCTACGAGCAGTACTTC. The J gene is TRBJ2-7, the V gene TRBV28, with D maybe TRBD2 (6 bases). The germline CDR1 and CDR2 sequences are MDHEN and SYDVKM. Trimming stripped 7 bases from V and 2 bases from J, with 18 bases between. This CDR3 spans 15 amino acids.

This clone was seen just once. The chain has TRBV10-3 and TRBJ2-3; the D call may be TRBD1 or TRBD2 (6 bases each). The CDR3 loop spans 19 amino acids. The ends were cut back, 4 bases at V and 2 bases at J, with 25 bases in the middle. CDR1 and CDR2 (germline): ENHRY, SYGVKD. The CDR3 DNA reads TGTGCCATCAGTGTTACTAGCATAGGGGGTTACGCTTACACAGATACGCAGTATTTT. Amino acids: CAISVTSIGGYAYTDTQYF.

This sequence joins TRBV7-2 and TRBJ2-1, with TRBD1 matching 9 bases. Germline-derived CDR1 and CDR2 are SGHTA and FQGNSA. V shed 2 bases, J shed 6 bases, and the junction held 5 bases outside the gene matches. The CDR3 is 15 residues long. This chain's CDR3 is CASSLWDRATNEQFF. The CDR3 DNA reads TGTGCCAGCAGCTTATGGGACAGGGCAACCAATGAGCAGTTCTTC.

The genes are TRBV4-1 and TRBJ1-5; D possibly corresponds to TRBD1 (5 bases). Trimming left V 3 bases short and J 1 base short, with 19 bases between. Germline CDR1 MGHRA, CDR2 YSYEKL. The CDR3 totals 18 residues. CDR3 sequence: CASSQFSTVIPSNQPQHF. In DNA form, the CDR3 reads TGCGCCAGCAGCCAGTTTTCGACAGTTATTCCGAGCAATCAGCCCCAGCATTTT.

This clone was seen a handful of times. V usage is TRBV6-1 and J usage is TRBJ2-7, with D maybe TRBD2 (5 bases). Germline CDR1 and CDR2: MNHNS and SASEGT. Trimming cost V 3 bases and J 3 bases, with 12 bases left between them. The CDR3 consists of 14 residues. This chain's CDR3 is CASSEGASLYEQYF. Written as DNA, the CDR3 is TGTGCCAGCAGTGAGGGAGCTTCGCTCTACGAGCAGTACTTC.

The rearrangement uses TRBV5-6 and TRBJ1-1, with D unresolved. The CDR3 is 12 residues long. Per germline, CDR1 SGHDT and CDR2 YYEEEE. V lost 1 base and J lost 10, with 11 bases in between. CDR3 sequence: CASSLFRGGAFF. The CDR3 DNA reads TGTGCCAGCAGCTTGTTTCGGGGAGGAGCTTTCTTT.